The clone carrying this TCR beta chain was detected ten times or more. Antigen specificity is unknown. At one of its ends the junction is not consistent with the germline gene, which may arise from a read error. The CDR3 runs to 16 residues. The germline gives CDR1 SGHRS, CDR2 YFSETQ. Template switching supplied a universal primer site; unique molecular identifiers were carried on the cDNA. TCRdb reanalysed the 5' RACE reads using MiXCR and keeps one entry per CDR3 protein. The data show approximately 600,000 distinct CDR3 sequences, under 8.5% seen once. This specimen comes from a study of identical twins. Study-level results: With abundant cord blood beta clonotypes, insertions were fewer; memory repertoires showed no such pattern.

The sample was also linked to a second study, of yellow fever vaccine responses in identical twins.

The origin of this receptor is a woman between 18 and 29 years old in good health. The sample consisted of PBMCs. The chain carries TRBV5-1 and TRBJ2-1, with D perhaps being TRBD1 or TRBD2 (6 bases each). The CDR3 is CASSLGGSGSYNEQFF. The CDR3 nucleotides are TGTGCCAGCAGCTTGGGGGGCTCGGGCTCCTACAATGAGCAGTTCTTC.